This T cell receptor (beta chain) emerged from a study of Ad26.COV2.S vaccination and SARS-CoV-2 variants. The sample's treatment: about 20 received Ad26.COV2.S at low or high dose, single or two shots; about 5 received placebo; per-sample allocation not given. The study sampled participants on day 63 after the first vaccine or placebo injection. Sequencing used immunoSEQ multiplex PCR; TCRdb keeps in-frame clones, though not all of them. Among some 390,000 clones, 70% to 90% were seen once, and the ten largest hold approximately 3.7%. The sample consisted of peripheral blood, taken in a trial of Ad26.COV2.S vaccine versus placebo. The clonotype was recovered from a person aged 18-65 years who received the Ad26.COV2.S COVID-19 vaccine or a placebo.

The CDR3 DNA reads TGTGCCAGCAGTGCAAGGGCTAACTATGGCTACACCTTC. Its translation: CASSARANYGYTF. The gene calls are TRBV2 and TRBJ1-2; D gene unclear. Germline CDR1 and CDR2: SNHLY and FYNNEI. CDR3 length equals 13 residues. Trimming removed 4 bases at V and 0 bases at J, with 6 bases between.